The sequence of this T cell receptor beta chain was determined in a study of metastatic and nonmetastatic thyroid tumors. Treatment of any kind had been given to no patient before thyroid surgery. J was trimmed by 0 bases and V by 3 bases; bases with no gene match: 0. Germline loops: CDR1 SGHAT, CDR2 FQDESV (reference sequence). The CDR3 contains 16 residues. Through MiXCR, TCRdb re-clonotyped the PCR reads. Of 35,000 to 40,000 clones in the sample, about 27% were seen once. This clone has only one observation. Sequencing was carried out using blood. The gene calls are TRBV11-1 and TRBJ2-1; 12 nucleotides agree with TRBD2. This TCR was sampled from a male donor with papillary thyroid cancer or a benign thyroid nodule (not recorded which). Some clones in this sample may be carry-over from other donors' samples. As DNA, the CDR3 is TGTGCCAGCAGCTTGACTAGCGGGAGCTCCTACAATGAGCAGTTCTTC. This gives the protein CASSLTSGSSYNEQFF.